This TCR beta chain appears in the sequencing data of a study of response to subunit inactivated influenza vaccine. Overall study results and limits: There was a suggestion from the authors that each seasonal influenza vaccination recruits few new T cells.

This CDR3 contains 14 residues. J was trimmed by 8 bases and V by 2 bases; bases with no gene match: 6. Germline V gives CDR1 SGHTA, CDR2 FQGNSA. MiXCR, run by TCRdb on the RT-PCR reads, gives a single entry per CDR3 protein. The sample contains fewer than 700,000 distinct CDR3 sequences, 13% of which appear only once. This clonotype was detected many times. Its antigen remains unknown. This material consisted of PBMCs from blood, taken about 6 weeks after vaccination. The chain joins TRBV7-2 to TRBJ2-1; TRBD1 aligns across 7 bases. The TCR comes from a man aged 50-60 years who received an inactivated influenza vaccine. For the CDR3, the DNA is TGTGCCAGCAGCTTATCGAATGACAGGGATGAGCAGTTCTTC. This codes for CASSLSNDRDEQFF.